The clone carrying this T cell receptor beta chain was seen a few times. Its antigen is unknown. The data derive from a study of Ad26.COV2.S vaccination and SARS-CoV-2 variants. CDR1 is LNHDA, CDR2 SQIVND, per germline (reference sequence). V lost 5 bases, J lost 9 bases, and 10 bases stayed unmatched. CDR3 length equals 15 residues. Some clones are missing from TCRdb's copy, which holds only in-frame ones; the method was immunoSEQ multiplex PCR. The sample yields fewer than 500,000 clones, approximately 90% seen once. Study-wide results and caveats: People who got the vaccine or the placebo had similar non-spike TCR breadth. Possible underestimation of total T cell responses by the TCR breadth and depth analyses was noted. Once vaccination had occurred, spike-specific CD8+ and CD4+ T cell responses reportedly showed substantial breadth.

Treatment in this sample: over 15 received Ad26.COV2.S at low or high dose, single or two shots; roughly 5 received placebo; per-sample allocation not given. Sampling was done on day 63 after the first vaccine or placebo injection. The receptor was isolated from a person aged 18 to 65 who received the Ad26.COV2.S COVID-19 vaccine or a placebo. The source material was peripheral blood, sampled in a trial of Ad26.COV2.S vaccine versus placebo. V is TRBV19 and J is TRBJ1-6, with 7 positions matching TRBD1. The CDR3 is CASSPTSGGGSPLHF. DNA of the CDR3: TGTGCCAGTAGTCCCACCTCAGGGGGAGGTTCACCCCTCCACTTT.